This is a list of T cell receptor beta chains from one sample in a study of blood T cell repertoires in COVID-19. Method: immunoSEQ multiplex PCR; TCRdb's copy keeps in-frame clones and lacks some. The sample lists 200,000 to 250,000 clones, roughly 85% occurring once. Sequencing input: peripheral blood. All receptors derive from a woman under 30 who had recovered from COVID-19. CDR3s include the opening cysteine and the closing phenylalanine or tryptophan. The order of the fields is clone size, D gene, V gene, J gene, CDR3 protein, CDR3 DNA. A D gene is named only where the DNA matches it firmly. Clone size is not always given. Where it is, it says once, few, many or a class for expanded clones.

abundance: once
d_gene: -
v_gene: TRBV20-1
j_gene: TRBJ2-7
CDR3aa: CSASGRRAIAFYEQYF
CDR3nt: TGCAGTGCTAGTGGTCGCAGGGCGATTGCCTTTTACGAGCAGTACTTC

abundance: -
d_gene: -
v_gene: TRBV6-5
j_gene: TRBJ2-1
CDR3aa: CASSYSRGSYNEQFF
CDR3nt: TGTGCCAGCAGTTACTCAAGGGGCTCCTACAATGAGCAGTTCTTC

abundance: once
d_gene: -
v_gene: TRBV13
j_gene: TRBJ2-1
CDR3aa: CASSTRTIGDEQFF
CDR3nt: TGTGCCAGCAGCACCCGGACTATAGGGGATGAGCAGTTCTTC

abundance: once
d_gene: TRBD1
v_gene: TRBV6-2/TRBV6-3
j_gene: TRBJ2-7
CDR3aa: CASSYSTAGTGYSYEQYF
CDR3nt: TGTGCCAGCAGTTACTCGACTGCTGGGACAGGGTACTCCTACGAGCAGTACTTC

abundance: -
d_gene: -
v_gene: TRBV28
j_gene: TRBJ1-5
CDR3aa: CASLTAASSNQPQHF
CDR3nt: TGTGCCAGCCTCACAGCGGCCTCAAGCAATCAGCCCCAGCATTTT

abundance: -
d_gene: TRBD1
v_gene: TRBV7-2
j_gene: TRBJ2-3
CDR3aa: CASSLPGTGRADTQYF
CDR3nt: TGTGCCAGCAGCTTACCCGGGACAGGGCGGGCAGATACGCAGTATTTT

abundance: -
d_gene: -
v_gene: TRBV11-2
j_gene: TRBJ2-1
CDR3aa: CASSFPDHNEQFF
CDR3nt: TGTGCCAGCAGCTTCCCAGATCACAATGAGCAGTTCTTC

abundance: -
d_gene: TRBD1
v_gene: TRBV25-1
j_gene: TRBJ1-1
CDR3aa: CASKRPGTGGTGTEAFF
CDR3nt: TGTGCCAGCAAAAGGCCCGGGACAGGGGGGACCGGCACTGAAGCTTTCTTT

abundance: -
d_gene: -
v_gene: TRBV28
j_gene: TRBJ1-5
CDR3aa: CASSNALGISFPNQPQHF
CDR3nt: TGTGCCAGCAGTAATGCCCTGGGCATTTCGTTTCCCAATCAGCCCCAGCATTTT

abundance: few
d_gene: -
v_gene: TRBV6-5
j_gene: TRBJ2-7
CDR3aa: CASSYRDSPGTEQYF
CDR3nt: TGTGCCAGCAGTTATCGGGACTCCCCTGGAACCGAGCAGTACTTC

abundance: few
d_gene: -
v_gene: TRBV25-1
j_gene: TRBJ2-2
CDR3aa: CASSETGHLNTGELFF
CDR3nt: TGTGCCAGCAGTGAAACGGGACATCTAAACACCGGGGAGCTGTTTTTT

abundance: once
d_gene: -
v_gene: TRBV14
j_gene: TRBJ2-1
CDR3aa: CASSQAGYEQFF
CDR3nt: TGTGCCAGCAGCCAAGCGGGTTATGAGCAGTTCTTC

abundance: -
d_gene: -
v_gene: TRBV5-1
j_gene: TRBJ2-2
CDR3aa: CASSLVGGSDTGELFF
CDR3nt: TGCGCCAGCAGCTTGGTTGGAGGATCGGACACCGGGGAGCTGTTTTTT

abundance: -
d_gene: TRBD2
v_gene: TRBV12-3/TRBV12-4
j_gene: TRBJ2-1
CDR3aa: CASSQLAVDEQFF
CDR3nt: TGTGCCAGCAGCCAACTAGCGGTCGATGAGCAGTTCTTC

abundance: -
d_gene: -
v_gene: TRBV25-1
j_gene: TRBJ2-1
CDR3aa: CASSETASSASEQFF
CDR3nt: TGTGCCAGCAGTGAAACCGCCTCTAGTGCCAGCGAGCAGTTCTTC

abundance: -
d_gene: -
v_gene: TRBV5-1
j_gene: TRBJ2-1
CDR3aa: CASSFNPSGLRWGEQFF
CDR3nt: TGCGCCAGCAGCTTCAACCCGTCGGGACTTCGCTGGGGTGAGCAGTTCTTC

abundance: -
d_gene: -
v_gene: TRBV30
j_gene: TRBJ1-5
CDR3aa: CAWSPLRGTQPQHF
CDR3nt: TGTGCCTGGAGTCCCTTGCGGGGAACCCAGCCCCAGCATTTT

abundance: -
d_gene: -
v_gene: TRBV21-1
j_gene: TRBJ2-7
CDR3aa: CASSKDWDRGGEQYF
CDR3nt: TGTGCCAGCAGCAAAGATTGGGACAGGGGAGGCGAGCAGTACTTC

abundance: -
d_gene: TRBD2
v_gene: TRBV3-1/TRBV3-2
j_gene: TRBJ2-5
CDR3aa: CASSQYRLAGRNETQYF
CDR3nt: TGTGCCAGCAGCCAATATAGACTAGCGGGTCGAAATGAGACCCAGTACTTC

abundance: -
d_gene: -
v_gene: TRBV6-2/TRBV6-3
j_gene: TRBJ1-2
CDR3aa: CASSWGGGYGYTF
CDR3nt: TGTGCCAGCAGTTGGGGGGGCGGCTATGGCTACACCTTC

abundance: -
d_gene: TRBD1
v_gene: TRBV3-1/TRBV3-2
j_gene: TRBJ2-7
CDR3aa: CASLKSDRAGEQYF
CDR3nt: TGTGCCAGCCTTAAGTCGGACAGGGCGGGCGAGCAGTACTTC

abundance: -
d_gene: TRBD1
v_gene: TRBV3-1/TRBV3-2
j_gene: TRBJ2-7
CDR3aa: CASSRYAGGYEQYF
CDR3nt: TGTGCCAGCAGCCGGTACGCAGGGGGCTACGAGCAGTACTTC

abundance: -
d_gene: -
v_gene: TRBV30
j_gene: TRBJ1-2
CDR3aa: CAWSSDSIIYGYTF
CDR3nt: TGTGCCTGGAGTTCGGACAGTATCATCTATGGCTACACCTTC

abundance: -
d_gene: -
v_gene: TRBV7-2
j_gene: TRBJ1-5
CDR3aa: CASRPGTWGNQPQHF
CDR3nt: TGTGCCAGCAGACCCGGGACATGGGGCAATCAGCCCCAGCATTTT

abundance: -
d_gene: TRBD2
v_gene: TRBV29-1
j_gene: TRBJ2-7
CDR3aa: CSVYRGEGFYEQYF
CDR3nt: TGCAGCGTGTACCGGGGGGAGGGGTTCTACGAGCAGTACTTC

abundance: -
d_gene: TRBD1
v_gene: TRBV27
j_gene: TRBJ1-6
CDR3aa: CASTDPTGLFNSPLHF
CDR3nt: TGTGCCAGCACCGACCCGACAGGGCTTTTTAATTCACCCCTCCACTTT

abundance: -
d_gene: -
v_gene: TRBV7-8
j_gene: TRBJ1-5
CDR3aa: CASSLSNRQPQHF
CDR3nt: TGTGCCAGCAGCCTCTCGAACCGGCAGCCCCAGCATTTT

abundance: -
d_gene: TRBD2
v_gene: TRBV7-9
j_gene: TRBJ2-1
CDR3aa: CASRTSGRWGYNEQFF
CDR3nt: TGTGCCAGCAGGACTAGCGGGAGATGGGGTTACAATGAGCAGTTCTTC

abundance: once
d_gene: -
v_gene: TRBV29-1
j_gene: TRBJ2-5
CDR3aa: CSAQAGALETQYF
CDR3nt: TGCAGCGCCCAGGCGGGGGCGCTGGAGACCCAGTACTTC

abundance: once
d_gene: TRBD1
v_gene: TRBV4-2
j_gene: TRBJ1-1
CDR3aa: CASSQPRGTGGRTEAFF
CDR3nt: TGTGCCAGCAGCCAGCCCCGCGGGACAGGGGGCAGGACTGAAGCTTTCTTT

abundance: -
d_gene: -
v_gene: TRBV15
j_gene: TRBJ1-4
CDR3aa: CATRKGETAMGEKLFF
CDR3nt: TGTGCCACCAGGAAGGGCGAGACAGCGATGGGTGAAAAACTGTTTTTT

abundance: -
d_gene: TRBD2
v_gene: TRBV11-3
j_gene: TRBJ2-1
CDR3aa: CASSLGLAGANEQFF
CDR3nt: TGTGCCAGCAGCCTAGGACTAGCGGGAGCTAATGAGCAGTTCTTC

abundance: -
d_gene: -
v_gene: TRBV5-1
j_gene: TRBJ2-5
CDR3aa: CASSPEETQYF
CDR3nt: TGCGCCAGCAGCCCTGAAGAGACCCAGTACTTC

abundance: -
d_gene: -
v_gene: TRBV12-3/TRBV12-4
j_gene: TRBJ2-3
CDR3aa: CASSSTSTDTQYF
CDR3nt: TGTGCCAGCAGTTCGACTAGCACAGATACGCAGTATTTT

abundance: -
d_gene: -
v_gene: TRBV6-5
j_gene: TRBJ2-3
CDR3aa: CASSYRASVGTDTQYF
CDR3nt: TGTGCCAGCAGTTACAGGGCTAGCGTGGGGACAGATACGCAGTATTTT

abundance: -
d_gene: -
v_gene: TRBV5-1
j_gene: TRBJ2-1
CDR3aa: CASSLGTAVYNEQFF
CDR3nt: TGCGCCAGCAGCTTGGGGACTGCCGTCTACAATGAGCAGTTCTTC

abundance: -
d_gene: -
v_gene: TRBV7-2
j_gene: TRBJ1-5
CDR3aa: CASSLESTWNQPQHF
CDR3nt: TGTGCCAGCAGCTTAGAGTCTACGTGGAATCAGCCCCAGCATTTT

abundance: -
d_gene: TRBD2
v_gene: TRBV3-1/TRBV3-2
j_gene: TRBJ2-2
CDR3aa: CASSQAGTSGTNTGELFF
CDR3nt: TGTGCCAGCAGCCAAGCCGGGACTAGCGGGACCAACACCGGGGAGCTGTTTTTT

abundance: -
d_gene: -
v_gene: TRBV4-2
j_gene: TRBJ2-3
CDR3aa: CASSQILTDTQYF
CDR3nt: TGTGCCAGCAGCCAAATCCTTACAGATACGCAGTATTTT

abundance: -
d_gene: -
v_gene: TRBV24-1
j_gene: TRBJ1-4
CDR3aa: CATSTTGSKLFF
CDR3nt: TGTGCCACCAGTACAACAGGTTCGAAACTGTTTTTT

abundance: -
d_gene: -
v_gene: TRBV6-5
j_gene: TRBJ2-7
CDR3aa: CASSYGREMVHEQYF
CDR3nt: TGTGCCAGCAGTTACGGTCGGGAGATGGTCCACGAGCAGTACTTC

abundance: few
d_gene: TRBD1
v_gene: TRBV2
j_gene: TRBJ1-3
CDR3aa: CASRGVPGQGLSSGNTIYF
CDR3nt: TGTGCCAGCAGGGGAGTCCCGGGACAGGGCCTGAGCTCTGGAAACACCATATATTTT

abundance: -
d_gene: TRBD1
v_gene: TRBV6-2/TRBV6-3
j_gene: TRBJ1-2
CDR3aa: CASSTGDHQGAYYRYGYTF
CDR3nt: TGTGCCAGCAGTACTGGGGATCACCAGGGGGCCTACTACCGCTATGGCTACACCTTC

abundance: -
d_gene: -
v_gene: TRBV11-2
j_gene: TRBJ2-7
CDR3aa: CASGPGHRYEQYF
CDR3nt: TGTGCCAGCGGCCCGGGACATCGTTACGAGCAGTACTTC

abundance: -
d_gene: TRBD2
v_gene: TRBV9
j_gene: TRBJ2-1
CDR3aa: CASSVLAGVSNEQFF
CDR3nt: TGTGCCAGCAGCGTACTAGCGGGAGTTAGCAATGAGCAGTTCTTC

abundance: -
d_gene: -
v_gene: TRBV27
j_gene: TRBJ2-2
CDR3aa: CAGGAHTGELFF
CDR3nt: TGTGCCGGAGGGGCGCACACCGGGGAGCTGTTTTTT

abundance: few
d_gene: TRBD2
v_gene: TRBV6-1
j_gene: TRBJ2-1
CDR3aa: CASSVTSGSSYNEQFF
CDR3nt: TGTGCCAGCAGTGTAACTAGCGGGAGCTCCTACAATGAGCAGTTCTTC

abundance: -
d_gene: -
v_gene: TRBV9
j_gene: TRBJ2-5
CDR3aa: CASSVGAQRRETQYF
CDR3nt: TGTGCCAGCAGCGTAGGAGCCCAGCGGCGAGAGACCCAGTACTTC

abundance: -
d_gene: TRBD1
v_gene: TRBV5-6
j_gene: TRBJ2-1
CDR3aa: CASSLKGAPVYEQFF
CDR3nt: TGTGCCAGCAGCTTGAAGGGGGCGCCTGTTTATGAGCAGTTCTTC

abundance: -
d_gene: -
v_gene: TRBV5-5
j_gene: TRBJ1-2
CDR3aa: CASSSTPPTALVGYTF
CDR3nt: TGTGCCAGCAGCTCAACACCCCCGACAGCGCTAGTAGGCTACACCTTC

abundance: -
d_gene: TRBD1
v_gene: TRBV9
j_gene: TRBJ2-7
CDR3aa: CASSLTGLEQYF
CDR3nt: TGTGCCAGCAGCCTGACAGGGCTCGAGCAGTACTTC

abundance: -
d_gene: -
v_gene: TRBV30
j_gene: TRBJ2-7
CDR3aa: CAWSAHPSGGPRSYEQYF
CDR3nt: TGTGCCTGGAGCGCCCATCCGTCCGGGGGACCGAGGAGTTACGAGCAGTACTTC

abundance: few
d_gene: TRBD2
v_gene: TRBV2
j_gene: TRBJ2-7
CDR3aa: CASRARLAGENEQYF
CDR3nt: TGTGCCAGCAGGGCCCGACTAGCGGGAGAAAACGAGCAGTACTTC

abundance: -
d_gene: TRBD1
v_gene: TRBV5-1
j_gene: TRBJ1-5
CDR3aa: CASSWGDRDGQPQHF
CDR3nt: TGCGCCAGCAGCTGGGGGGACAGGGATGGTCAGCCCCAGCATTTT

abundance: -
d_gene: TRBD1
v_gene: TRBV5-1
j_gene: TRBJ2-1
CDR3aa: CASSMTGRSYNEQFF
CDR3nt: TGCGCCAGCAGCATGACAGGGCGGTCCTACAATGAGCAGTTCTTC

abundance: once
d_gene: TRBD2
v_gene: TRBV4-1
j_gene: TRBJ2-3
CDR3aa: CASSQPETSGTTYTDTQYF
CDR3nt: TGCGCCAGCAGCCAACCAGAAACAAGCGGGACGACTTACACAGATACGCAGTATTTT

abundance: -
d_gene: TRBD2
v_gene: TRBV9
j_gene: TRBJ2-1
CDR3aa: CASGVPSGLSSYNEQFF
CDR3nt: TGTGCCAGCGGTGTTCCTAGCGGACTATCCTCCTACAATGAGCAGTTCTTC

abundance: -
d_gene: TRBD1
v_gene: TRBV19
j_gene: TRBJ1-5
CDR3aa: CASAPRTGEGQPQHF
CDR3nt: TGTGCCAGTGCCCCCCGGACAGGGGAAGGTCAGCCCCAGCATTTT

abundance: -
d_gene: -
v_gene: TRBV11-1
j_gene: TRBJ2-7
CDR3aa: CASSSTLSYEQYF
CDR3nt: TGTGCCAGCAGCTCCACTTTAAGCTACGAGCAGTACTTC